This TCR beta chain comes out of a study of blood T cells in healthy people across ages. The CDR3 length is 14 residues. Germline assignment: CDR1 DFQATT and CDR2 SNEGSKA (reference sequence). Trimming removed 0 bases from V and 6 bases from J, with 13 bases in between. The authors ran a second PCR of about 6 to 11 cycles using a sample-barcoded 5' primer and a J-beta primer mix. MiXCR, run by TCRdb on the 5' RACE reads, gives a single entry per CDR3 protein. This sample yields a few hundred thousand distinct CDR3 sequences, of which about 29% are seen a single time; 3% to 4.5% belongs to the top ten. This clonotype was detected a few times. This sample was shared with a second study, whose subject was T cells of mothers and their children.

The sample consisted of blood. This chain links TRBV20-1 with TRBJ2-3, with unresolved D. The receptor was isolated from a boy younger than 10 in good health. The CDR3 loop is CSARDWQFWDTQYF. CDR3 nucleotide sequence: TGCAGTGCTAGAGATTGGCAGTTTTGGGATACGCAGTATTTT.